One T cell receptor (beta chain) is described in this entry. The antigen is undetermined. The CDR3 runs 14 residues. Germline-derived CDR1 and CDR2 are SGHVS and FQNEAQ. J was trimmed by 8 bases and V by 5 bases; bases with no gene match: 5. The data derive from a study of T cell responses to AZD1222 COVID-19 vaccine. Profiling relied on immunoSEQ multiplex PCR, and the TCRdb table lists in-frame clones only, not all of them. The sample carries fewer than 200,000 clones, about 91% recorded once. Study results and caveats: Seropositive at baseline were only a handful of AZD1222 recipients. Spike as a whole was targeted by vaccine-associated CD4 TCRs, dominant at 160-218 and 743-854. Clonal diversity was possibly underestimated, and the donors were mostly white British, with more females.

The genes are TRBV7-8 and TRBJ1-6, with 8 nucleotides matching TRBD1. This receptor was identified in an adult who received the AZD1222 COVID-19 vaccine. The material was peripheral blood, obtained 28 days after the second AZD1222 dose. This CDR3 is CASSGQGFDSPLHF. The CDR3 DNA is TGTGCCAGCAGCGGACAGGGTTTTGATTCACCCCTCCACTTT.